The 28 T cell receptor beta chains below come from one sample, sequenced in a study of blood T cell repertoires in COVID-19. Sequencing used immunoSEQ multiplex PCR; TCRdb keeps in-frame clones, though not all of them. The profile shows roughly 230,000 clones, 75% to 90% of them singletons. Material for sequencing was peripheral blood. The receptors come from a woman aged 40 to 55 who had recovered from COVID-19.

The chain combines TRBV7-3 with TRBJ1-1, with unresolved D. Trimming removed 5 bases at V and 0 bases at J, with 7 bases between. CDR3 length equals 13 residues. CDR1 and CDR2 from the germline V gene are SGHTA and FQGTGA. In DNA, the CDR3 is TGTGCCAGCAGCGAGGATATGAACACTGAAGCTTTCTTT. Protein product: CASSEDMNTEAFF.

The V gene is TRBV10-1, the J gene TRBJ2-1, with 7 nucleotides matching TRBD2. CDR3 length: 15 amino acids. Germline V gene data show CDR1 as WNHNN and CDR2 as SYGVQD (reference sequence). The V gene end was trimmed by 6 bases and the J gene end by 7 bases; junction bases not matched to a gene: 12. The CDR3 reads CASSRGSGTKNEQFF. The CDR3 bases are TGCGCCAGCAGCCGCGGGAGCGGTACGAAAAATGAGCAGTTCTTC.

The chain is built from TRBV2 and TRBJ2-1, with a possible D match to TRBD2 (7 bases). Trimming removed 5 bases at V and 4 bases at J, with 18 bases between. The germline V gene has CDR1 SNHLY and CDR2 FYNNEI. The CDR3 is 16 residues long. The CDR3 sequence is CASSQRGGSAYNEQFF. The CDR3 DNA reads as TGTGCCAGCAGTCAGAGGGGGGGCTCGGCGTACAATGAGCAGTTCTTC.

Regarding this clone: A junction boundary mismatches the germline segment, possibly from a read error. Other DNA sequences within the sample encode an identical CDR3. The J gene is TRBJ2-5, the V gene TRBV7-2; TRBD2 matches 11 bases. Germline CDR1 reads SGHTA; CDR2 reads FQGNSA. CDR3 length: 14 residues. The CDR3 loop is CASSLAGGPETQYF. Here the CDR3 DNA reads TGTGCCAGCAGCCTAGCGGGAGGTCCCGAGACCCAGTACTTC. Based on the CDR3 plus reference TRBV7-2 and TRBJ2-5, the full variable domain is GAGVSQSPSNKVTEKGKDVELRCDPISGHTALYWYRQSLGQGLEFLIYFQGNSAPDKSGLPSDRFSAERTGGSVSTLTIQRTQQEDSAVYLCASSLAGGPETQYFGPGTRLLVL.

This CDR3 reads CASSSQTSSYEQYV. The CDR3, as DNA: TGTGCCAGTAGTTCTCAAACCAGCTCCTACGAGCAGTACGTC. The chain uses TRBV19 and TRBJ2-7; unclear D gene. Per the germline V gene, CDR1 is LNHDA and CDR2 is SQIVND (reference sequence). This CDR3 comprises 14 residues. The V and J ends lost 5 bases and 0 bases respectively, with 11 bases between them.

This clone showed up just once. V and J are TRBV7-6 and TRBJ2-2, with D perhaps TRBD1 (5 bases). The CDR3 spans 13 residues. CDR1 SGHVS and CDR2 FNYEAQ come from the germline V gene. Trimming left V 5 bases short and J 4 bases short, with 8 bases between. This chain's CDR3 is CASSQGGTGELFF. The DNA of the CDR3 is TGTGCCAGCAGCCAGGGTGGCACCGGGGAGCTGTTTTTT.

This clone was counted only a few times. The chain combines TRBV18 with TRBJ1-1; weak D call: TRBD1 (6 bases). The germline V gene encodes CDR1 KGHSH and CDR2 LQKENI. With 2 bases removed from V and 0 bases from J, the gap between germline ends came to 7 bases. The CDR3 is made up of 14 amino acids. CDR3 bases: TGTGCCAGCTCACCAGGACAGTTGAACACTGAAGCTTTCTTT. As protein: CASSPGQLNTEAFF.

This chain connects TRBV5-4 to TRBJ2-1; 7 nucleotides agree with TRBD1. The CDR3 is made up of 15 amino acids. V lost 4 bases, J lost 8 bases, and 12 bases stayed unmatched. The germline CDR1 and CDR2 sequences are SGHNT and YYREEE (reference sequence). The CDR3: CASSPPRQGSDEQFF. DNA for the CDR3: TGTGCCAGCAGCCCTCCGAGACAGGGATCCGATGAGCAGTTCTTC.

This clone was counted a few times. The V gene is TRBV5-1, the J gene TRBJ1-2; possibly TRBD1 for D (5 bases). CDR1 SGHRS and CDR2 YFSETQ come from the germline V gene. V was pared by 0 bases and J by 6 bases, with 15 bases between. This CDR3 spans 15 amino acids. CDR3 DNA sequence: TGCGCCAGCAGCTTGGCCCCTGGGACTGGGAATGGCTACACCTTC. Translated: CASSLAPGTGNGYTF.

This rearrangement joins TRBV15 to TRBJ2-1; TRBD2 aligns across 12 bases. The CDR3 contains 13 residues. V lost 8 bases and J lost 7; bases outside the gene matches: 3. Per the germline V gene, CDR1 is LNHNV and CDR2 is YYDKDF (reference sequence). The CDR3 nucleotides read TGTGCCACCGAGACTAGCGGGGGTAATGAGCAGTTCTTC. Translating gives CATETSGGNEQFF.

The chain employs TRBV11-1 and TRBJ1-1; 8 bases fit TRBD1. Germline V gene data show CDR1 as SGHAT and CDR2 as FQDESV (reference sequence). V lost 2 bases to trimming and J lost 4 bases; unmatched junction nucleotides: 3. The CDR3 loop spans 14 amino acids. In nucleotides, the CDR3 is TGTGCCAGCAGCTTACGGACAGGGACCACTGAAGCTTTCTTT. Translating gives CASSLRTGTTEAFF.

CDR3 region: CASSRTGSGYTF. The CDR3 DNA reads TGTGCCAGCAGCCGGACAGGGAGTGGCTACACCTTC. The chain joins TRBV9 to TRBJ1-2, with 8 positions matching TRBD1. The CDR3 spans 12 residues. Germline V CDR1 and CDR2: SGDLS, YYNGEE. Losses at the gene ends were 4 bases for V and 7 bases for J; bases not matched to a gene: 3. The full variable domain, completed using reference TRBV9 and TRBJ1-2, is DSGVTQTPKHLITATGQRVTLRCSPRSGDLSVYWYQQSLDQGLQFLIQYYNGEERAKGNILERFSAQQFPDLHSELNLSSLELGDSALYFCASSRTGSGYTFGSGTRLTVV.

This chain connects TRBV7-7 to TRBJ2-6; D perhaps matches TRBD2 (5 bases). The length of the CDR3 is 16 residues. Trimming pared 5 bases from V and 4 bases from J, leaving 15 bases between. Germline V gives CDR1 SSHAT, CDR2 FNYEAQ (reference sequence). The CDR3 DNA is TGTGCCAGCAGCGATCGCCCGTCGGGGGGGGCCAACGTCCTGACTTTC. Protein product: CASSDRPSGGANVLTF. The variable domain in full, with the rest retrieved from reference TRBV7-7 and TRBJ2-6, is GAGVSQSPRYKVTKRGQDVTLRCDPISSHATLYWYQQALGQGPEFLTYFNYEAQPDKSGLPSDRFSAERPEGSISTLTIQRTEQRDSAMYRCASSDRPSGGANVLTFGAGSRLTVL.

This clone was observed once. The chain combines TRBV27 with TRBJ1-2; D is perhaps TRBD1 (6 bases). This CDR3 spans 14 amino acids. V lost 3 bases, J lost 4 bases, and 12 bases lay in between. Germline V gene sequence: CDR1 MNHEY, CDR2 SMNVEV (reference sequence). The CDR3 nucleotides are TGTGCCAGCAGTTTGGGGGGGCGCGGCTATGGCTACACCTTC. Its translation: CASSLGGRGYGYTF.

This chain uses TRBV7-9 with TRBJ2-1; 11 bases agree with TRBD2. With 3 bases clipped from V and 7 bases from J, the junction kept 2 bases outside the gene matches. The CDR3 contains 14 residues. Germline V gene data show CDR1 as SEHNR and CDR2 as FQNEAQ (reference sequence). The CDR3 coding sequence is TGTGCCAGCAGCTTTAGACTAGCGGGAAATGAGCAGTTCTTC. This translates into CASSFRLAGNEQFF. Using reference TRBV7-9 and TRBJ2-1 for the parts outside the CDR3, the full variable domain is DTGVSQNPRHKITKRGQNVTFRCDPISEHNRLYWYRQTLGQGPEFLTYFQNEAQLEKSRLLSDRFSAERPKGSFSTLEIQRTEQGDSAMYLCASSFRLAGNEQFFGPGTRLTVL.

A word on this clone: A read error is possible here, since a much larger clone lies one base away. The V and J genes are TRBV13 and TRBJ1-2; 10 bases map to TRBD1. Germline V gene lookup returns CDR1 PRHDT and CDR2 FYEKMQ (reference sequence). V dropped 5 bases and J dropped 6; count of bases not matched to a gene: 3. This CDR3 has 13 residues. CDR3 sequence (DNA): TGTGCCAGCAGCCCCGGGACAGGGGATGGCTACACCTTC. This gives the protein CASSPGTGDGYTF. Full variable domain (outside the CDR3, taken from reference TRBV13 and TRBJ1-2): AAGVIQSPRHLIKEKRETATLKCYPIPRHDTVYWYQQGPGQDPQFLISFYEKMQSDKGSIPDRFSAQQFSDYHSELNMSSLELGDSALYFCASSPGTGDGYTFGSGTRLTVV.

The V call is TRBV4-1, the J call TRBJ2-1; D might be TRBD2 (5 bases). Deletions cut 4 bases from V and 4 bases from J, with 14 bases between. Germline V gene lookup returns CDR1 MGHRA and CDR2 YSYEKL. CDR3 length equals 15 residues. The CDR3 reads CASSPTGNVYNEQFF. The CDR3 coding sequence is TGCGCCAGCAGCCCAACCGGGAACGTATACAATGAGCAGTTCTTC.

The chain joins TRBV19 to TRBJ2-4; weak D call: TRBD1 (5 bases). The CDR3 runs 15 residues. Germline lookup yields CDR1 LNHDA and CDR2 SQIVND (reference sequence). V lost 4 bases and J lost 0, with 10 bases in between. The CDR3 sequence is CASSRGGPAKNIQYF. For the CDR3, the DNA is TGTGCCAGTAGTAGGGGCGGACCAGCCAAAAACATTCAGTACTTC.

The V gene is TRBV11-3, the J gene TRBJ2-1, with D possibly matching TRBD1 (5 bases). V was pared by 2 bases and J by 4 bases, with 6 bases between. Germline lookup yields CDR1 SGHNT and CDR2 YENEEA. CDR3 length equals 13 residues. The CDR3 sequence is CASSLQGYNEQFF. CDR3 DNA sequence: TGTGCCAGCAGCTTACAGGGTTACAATGAGCAGTTCTTC.

The rearrangement uses TRBV2 and TRBJ1-1; TRBD1 is a possible D gene (5 bases). Germline CDR1 is SNHLY and CDR2 is FYNNEI. The CDR3 length is 14 residues. V was shortened by 3 bases and J by 0 bases, with 8 bases between the two germline ends. The CDR3 is CASSDWGVNTEAFF. The CDR3 coding sequence is TGTGCCAGCAGTGATTGGGGGGTGAACACTGAAGCTTTCTTT. Full variable domain (missing parts from reference TRBV2 and TRBJ1-1): EPEVTQTPSHQVTQMGQEVILRCVPISNHLYFYWYRQILGQKVEFLVSFYNNEISEKSEIFDDQFSVERPDGSNFTLKIRSTKLEDSAMYFCASSDWGVNTEAFFGQGTRLTVV.

V and J are TRBV10-3 and TRBJ2-5, with 8 bases fitting TRBD1. The CDR3 totals 13 residues. V lost 10 bases and J lost 1; bases outside the gene matches: 5. Germline CDR1 and CDR2: ENHRY and SYGVKD. The CDR3 is CATRGQFQETQYF. The CDR3 nucleotides read TGTGCCACCAGGGGGCAGTTCCAAGAGACCCAGTACTTC.

This clone was observed once. This chain uses TRBV7-3 with TRBJ1-6; the D is unclear. Between the trimmed V and J ends, which lost 4 bases and 7 bases, there was a span of 8 bases. Germline V lookup: CDR1 SGHTA, CDR2 FQGTGA. The CDR3 spans 13 residues. The chain's CDR3 is CASSSGQNSPLHF. The CDR3 DNA follows: TGTGCCAGCAGCTCGGGTCAGAATTCACCCCTCCACTTT.

This chain links TRBV30 with TRBJ2-5; unclear D gene. The germline gives CDR1 GTSNPN, CDR2 SVGIG (reference sequence). Between the trimmed V and J ends, which lost 0 bases and 4 bases, there was a span of 9 bases. CDR3 length equals 13 residues. CDR3 loop: CAWSVLAVETQYF. CDR3 DNA sequence: TGTGCCTGGAGTGTACTGGCGGTAGAGACCCAGTACTTC.

The CDR3 region is CASSLAGDRGNTIYF. The CDR3 bases are TGCGCCAGCAGCTTGGCCGGGGATAGAGGAAACACCATATATTTT. The rearrangement uses TRBV5-1 and TRBJ1-3; D unresolved. The CDR3 length is 15 residues. V lost 0 bases and J lost 4, with 11 bases in between. Germline V lookup: CDR1 SGHRS, CDR2 YFSETQ.

V and J are TRBV12-5 and TRBJ2-7; 7 nucleotides align to TRBD1. The junction had 15 bases not matched to a gene; V was cut back by 6 bases and J by 4 bases. The germline CDR1 and CDR2 sequences are LGHNT and FRNRAP. The CDR3 loop spans 16 amino acids. The CDR3: CASGRTLRQGRYEQYF. The CDR3 DNA reads TGTGCTAGTGGCCGCACCCTACGACAGGGTAGGTACGAGCAGTACTTC.

The chain links TRBV7-2 to TRBJ1-4, with unresolved D. The CDR3 totals 15 residues. Trimming took off 1 base at V and 0 bases at J, with 6 bases between the two ends. Germline-derived CDR1 and CDR2 are SGHTA and FQGNSA. The CDR3 spells CASSLVLATNEKLFF. The CDR3 DNA reads TGTGCCAGCAGCTTAGTTCTTGCAACTAATGAAAAACTGTTTTTT.

The gene calls are TRBV24-1 and TRBJ2-3; 10 bases agree with TRBD2. The trim removed 3 bases at V and 5 bases at J, leaving 7 bases unmatched. The CDR3 has 16 amino acids. Per germline, CDR1 KGHDR and CDR2 SFDVKD. CDR3 sequence reads: CATSDRTSGLEDTQYF. The CDR3 bases are TGTGCCACCAGTGATCGGACTAGCGGATTGGAAGATACGCAGTATTTT.

The rearrangement joins TRBV7-7 to TRBJ2-2; no definite D call. CDR1 is SSHAT, CDR2 FNYEAQ, per germline (reference sequence). Trimming stripped 2 bases from V and 1 base from J, with 8 bases between. This CDR3 region has 15 residues. The chain's CDR3 is CASSLLLRNTGELFF. Here the CDR3 DNA reads TGTGCCAGCAGCTTATTGCTGCGGAACACCGGGGAGCTGTTTTTT.